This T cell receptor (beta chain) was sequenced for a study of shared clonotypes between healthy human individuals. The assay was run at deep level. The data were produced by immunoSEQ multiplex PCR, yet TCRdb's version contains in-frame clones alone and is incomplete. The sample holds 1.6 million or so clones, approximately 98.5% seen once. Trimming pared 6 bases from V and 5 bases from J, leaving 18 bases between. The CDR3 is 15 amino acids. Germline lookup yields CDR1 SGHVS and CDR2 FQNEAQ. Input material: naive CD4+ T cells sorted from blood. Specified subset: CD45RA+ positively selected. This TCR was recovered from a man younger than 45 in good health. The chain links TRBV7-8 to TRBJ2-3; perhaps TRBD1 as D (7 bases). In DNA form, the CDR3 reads TGTGCCAGCAGGTCCCGCGGGACAGAAAAAGATACGCAGTATTTT. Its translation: CASRSRGTEKDTQYF.